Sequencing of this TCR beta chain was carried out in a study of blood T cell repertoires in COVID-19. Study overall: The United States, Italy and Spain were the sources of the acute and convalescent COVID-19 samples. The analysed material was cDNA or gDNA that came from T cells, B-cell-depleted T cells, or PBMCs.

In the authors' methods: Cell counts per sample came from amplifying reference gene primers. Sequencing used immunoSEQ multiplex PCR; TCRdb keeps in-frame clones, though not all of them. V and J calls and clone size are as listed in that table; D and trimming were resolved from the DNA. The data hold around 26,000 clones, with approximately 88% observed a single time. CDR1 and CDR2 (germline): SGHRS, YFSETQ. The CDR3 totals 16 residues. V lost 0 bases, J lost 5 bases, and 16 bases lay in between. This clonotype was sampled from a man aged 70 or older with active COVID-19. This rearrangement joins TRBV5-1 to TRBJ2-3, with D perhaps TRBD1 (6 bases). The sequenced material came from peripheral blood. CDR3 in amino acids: CASSLGSQGRGDTQYF. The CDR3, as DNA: TGCGCCAGCAGCTTGGGATCGCAGGGGCGTGGAGATACGCAGTATTTT.